A single sample gave rise to the 19 T cell receptor beta chains below, sequenced in a study of OX40 agonist ivuxolimab in advanced cancers. Profiled with immunoSEQ multiplex PCR; TCRdb holds only in-frame clones, not every one. The sample consists of 100,000 to 150,000 clones, 80% to 95% of them appearing once. The material sequenced was CD4+ or CD8+ T cells sorted from blood, taken in a trial of the OX40 agonist ivuxolimab. Receptors were obtained from an adult with an advanced solid tumor such as melanoma, head and neck, liver or kidney cancer.

The rearrangement links TRBV5-8 to TRBJ2-1; 9 positions agree with TRBD1. Germline CDR1 is SGHTS and CDR2 is YDEGEE. After removal of 4 bases from V and 5 bases from J, the junction contained 10 bases not matched to a gene. This CDR3 has 16 residues. In nucleotides, the CDR3 is TGTGCCAGCAGCGGGGGGCCGGGACAGGGAGACAATGAGCAGTTCTTC. It encodes CASSGGPGQGDNEQFF.

The chain couples TRBV7-2 to TRBJ1-5; D possibly corresponds to TRBD1 (6 bases). Germline values: CDR1 SGHTA, CDR2 FQGNSA. The length of the CDR3 is 15 residues. V lost 5 bases and J lost 9, with 20 bases in between. The CDR3 loop is CASSDRTALARPQHF. The CDR3 DNA is TGTGCCAGCAGCGACAGGACAGCCCTAGCTCGGCCCCAGCATTTT.

Worth noting for this clone: The junction shows a germline mismatch at one end, possibly a read error. The chain links TRBV7-2 to TRBJ1-4, with TRBD1 matching 12 bases. The CDR3 extends over 17 amino acids. Germline loops: CDR1 SGHTA, CDR2 FQGNSA. The CDR3 here is CASSPGTGGIAKEKLFF. In DNA form, the CDR3 reads TGTGCCAGCAGCCCCGGGACAGGGGGCATAGCTAAGGAAAAACTGTTTTTT.

CDR3 DNA: TGTGCCAGCATCGAGGGGGAGACCCAGTACTTC. Its translation is CASIEGETQYF. This chain uses TRBV7-2 with TRBJ2-5; D may match TRBD1 or TRBD2 (5 bases each). Germline CDR1 SGHTA, CDR2 FQGNSA. The CDR3 runs 11 residues. Trimming left V 7 bases short and J 5 bases short, with 8 bases between.

The chain employs TRBV6-1 and TRBJ1-4; TRBD1 might be the D (5 bases). This CDR3 is 14 amino acids long. Germline V CDR1 and CDR2: MNHNS, SASEGT. V was shortened by 6 bases and J by 8 bases, with 16 bases between the two germline ends. The CDR3 protein is CASRGSGRQEKLFF. In DNA form, the CDR3 reads TGTGCCAGCAGGGGGTCGGGACGACAAGAAAAACTGTTTTTT.

This clone appeared once. This rearrangement joins TRBV5-1 to TRBJ2-1; D is possibly TRBD1 or TRBD2 (5 bases each). The germline V and J ends were trimmed by 4 bases and 0 bases, with 17 bases remaining between them. CDR3 length equals 17 residues. Germline V CDR1 and CDR2: SGHRS, YFSETQ. The CDR3 region has the DNA TGCGCCAGCAGCCCGGGGCGCCGGGCGAACTCCTACAATGAGCAGTTCTTC. It specifies CASSPGRRANSYNEQFF.

The chain employs TRBV4-1 and TRBJ2-7; TRBD2 matches at 9 bases. Germline trimming cut 4 bases from V and 6 bases from J; bases unmatched to any gene: 7. The length of the CDR3 is 14 residues. CDR1 is MGHRA, CDR2 YSYEKL, per germline. DNA of the CDR3: TGCGCCAGCAGCCGGACCTTTAGCGGGAGCGAGCAGTACTTC. Amino acids: CASSRTFSGSEQYF.

The rearrangement joins TRBV9 to TRBJ2-3; D gene unclear. Germline V gene sequence: CDR1 SGDLS, CDR2 YYNGEE. Trimming pared 3 bases from V and 2 bases from J, leaving 10 bases between. This CDR3 comprises 14 residues. The CDR3 region is CASSDGSTTDTQYF. The CDR3 DNA follows: TGTGCCAGCAGCGACGGATCTACCACAGATACGCAGTATTTT.

The genes are TRBV28 and TRBJ1-2; weak D call: TRBD1 (5 bases). The V end was cut by 8 bases, the J end by 8 bases, with 15 bases between. Germline-derived CDR1 and CDR2 are MDHEN and SYDVKM. This CDR3 region has 12 residues. CDR3 amino acids: CASSGLSQGYTF. The CDR3 bases are TGTGCCAGCTCGGGACTTAGCCAAGGCTACACCTTC.

This sequence joins TRBV27 and TRBJ1-5; possible D gene TRBD1, 5 bases. The CDR3 spans 15 residues. V gave up 7 bases and J gave up 3 bases, with 16 bases separating them. CDR1 is MNHEY and CDR2 is SMNVEV in the germline V gene (reference sequence). DNA for the CDR3: TGTGCCAGCAAAGGATGGGGAGGGGTCAATCAGCCCCAGCATTTT. The encoded protein is CASKGWGGVNQPQHF.

The gene calls are TRBV4-3 and TRBJ2-7, with D maybe TRBD2 (5 bases). Germline V gene lookup returns CDR1 LGHNA and CDR2 YSLEER. Deletions cut 1 base from V and 1 base from J, with 14 bases between. This CDR3 is 16 amino acids long. CDR3 sequence reads: CASSQGPGVDSYEQYF. The CDR3 DNA reads TGCGCCAGCAGCCAAGGCCCCGGGGTGGATTCCTACGAGCAGTACTTC.

The genes are TRBV2 and TRBJ1-4; D not resolved. Germline CDR1 SNHLY, CDR2 FYNNEI. The CDR3 length is 14 residues. V shed 4 bases and J shed 3 bases, with 9 bases lying between them. The CDR3 sequence is CASSARAPNEKLFF. The CDR3 DNA is TGTGCCAGCAGTGCCCGTGCGCCTAATGAAAAACTGTTTTTT.

The V and J genes are TRBV11-2 and TRBJ2-1; D possibly uses TRBD1 or TRBD2 (5 bases each). V dropped 4 bases and J dropped 3 bases, with 10 bases sitting between them. Germline V gene sequence: CDR1 SGHAT, CDR2 FQNNGV. CDR3 length: 14 amino acids. The CDR3 spells CASSSGTYYNEQFF. DNA of the CDR3: TGTGCCAGCAGCTCCGGGACCTACTACAATGAGCAGTTCTTC.

Remarks on this clone: Other DNA sequences in this sample translate to the same CDR3. The V and J genes are TRBV5-1 and TRBJ2-7, with 11 positions matching TRBD2. The germline V gene encodes CDR1 SGHRS and CDR2 YFSETQ. The trim removed 4 bases at V and 4 bases at J, leaving 7 bases unmatched. This CDR3 spans 15 amino acids. CDR3 sequence: CASSPLAGGPYEQYF. The CDR3 nucleotides read TGCGCCAGCAGCCCCTTAGCGGGAGGGCCTTACGAGCAGTACTTC.

The rearrangement uses TRBV25-1 and TRBJ2-1, with a tentative D call TRBD2 (6 bases). The CDR3 covers 16 residues. CDR1 is MGHDK, CDR2 SYGVNS, per germline. V dropped 0 bases and J dropped 3 bases, with 12 bases sitting between them. The CDR3 protein is CASSEYGGAFYNEQFF. CDR3 DNA: TGTGCCAGCAGTGAATATGGCGGGGCTTTCTACAATGAGCAGTTCTTC.

The chain employs TRBV5-1 and TRBJ1-1, with no clear D. Germline V gives CDR1 SGHRS, CDR2 YFSETQ. The CDR3 extends over 14 amino acids. V lost 1 base and J 1 base, leaving 8 bases between the germline ends. As DNA, the CDR3 is TGCGCCAGCAGCTTGCGGGCAGCGAACACTGAAGCTTTCTTT. Protein: CASSLRAANTEAFF.

The V and J genes are TRBV5-6 and TRBJ2-5; TRBD2 is a possible D gene (6 bases). CDR1 and CDR2 (germline): SGHDT, YYEEEE. V was shortened by 6 bases and J by 4 bases, with 16 bases between the two germline ends. CDR3 length equals 14 residues. CDR3 amino acids: CASIEEGRRETQYF. Here the CDR3 DNA reads TGTGCCAGCATAGAGGAGGGCAGGAGAGAGACCCAGTACTTC.

The chain links TRBV5-6 to TRBJ2-7; TRBD1 might be the D (6 bases). V gave up 2 bases and J gave up 2 bases, with 11 bases separating them. Germline assignment: CDR1 SGHDT and CDR2 YYEEEE. This CDR3 has 14 amino acids. CDR3 nucleotides: TGTGCCAGCAGCTTTGGCAGGGGAACCTACGAGCAGTACTTC. Protein: CASSFGRGTYEQYF.

This clone came up once. The chain employs TRBV7-8 and TRBJ2-5; D might be TRBD2 (6 bases). The V end lost 4 bases, the J end lost 5 bases, and 14 bases lay between the germline ends. From germline, CDR1 is SGHVS and CDR2 FQNEAQ. The CDR3 sequence is 14 residues long. Here the CDR3 reads CASSYSTGVETQYF. The DNA of the CDR3 is TGTGCCAGCAGCTACTCTACGGGAGTGGAGACCCAGTACTTC.